This is a list of T cell receptor beta chains from one sample in a study of T-cell memory formation after mild COVID-19. MiXCR, applied by TCRdb to the 5' RACE reads, yields one record per CDR3 protein. Of a few hundred thousand distinct CDR3 sequences listed, 7.5% to 10% are singletons. Material: PBMCs or a T cell subset sorted from them (not recorded which). The origin of the receptors is a man younger than 35 who had mild COVID-19 (a few samples of this study predate the infection). Cell type and time point are not known. Both conserved end residues are part of each CDR3. Each record gives: D gene, clone size, V gene, J gene, CDR3 protein, CDR3 DNA. A D gene is named only where the DNA matches it firmly. Clone size appears in some rows only: once, few, many, or a class for an expanded clone.

.	few	TRBV10-3	TRBJ2-3	CAISGNRQEDTQYF	TGTGCCATCAGTGGTAACCGGCAGGAAGATACGCAGTATTTT
TRBD1	many	TRBV20-1	TRBJ2-2	CSAREGQDSGELFF	TGCAGTGCTAGAGAAGGACAGGACAGCGGGGAGCTGTTTTTT
.	few	TRBV7-7	TRBJ2-5	CASSFYYSGGGLETQYF	TGTGCCAGCAGCTTTTATTACAGTGGAGGGGGCCTGGAGACCCAGTACTTC
.	.	TRBV7-6	TRBJ1-1	CASSLAEGSTEAFF	TGTGCCAGCAGCTTGGCCGAGGGGAGCACTGAAGCTTTCTTT
.	few	TRBV7-9	TRBJ2-3	CASSSALRVPDTQYF	TGTGCCAGCAGCTCGGCATTAAGGGTGCCAGATACGCAGTATTTT
.	many	TRBV7-2	TRBJ1-5	CASSLGTVQPQHF	TGTGCCAGCAGCCTCGGGACGGTCCAGCCCCAGCATTTT
.	.	TRBV27	TRBJ2-7	CDSSFFGGEQYF	TGTGACAGCAGTTTTTTCGGGGGCGAGCAGTACTTC
.	few	TRBV27	TRBJ2-7	CASSLGLAYEQYF	TGTGCCAGCAGTTTAGGCCTAGCCTACGAGCAGTACTTC
.	.	TRBV7-6	TRBJ2-3	CASSLELARGHTQYF	TGTGCCAGCAGCTTAGAACTAGCGAGGGGGCATACGCAGTATTTT
.	.	TRBV11-2	TRBJ2-5	CASSKRTSTNQETQYF	TGTGCCAGCAGCAAACGGACCTCCACCAACCAAGAGACCCAGTACTTC
.	.	TRBV29-1	TRBJ2-2	CSVGAPGAGTGELFF	TGCAGCGTTGGTGCCCCTGGGGCAGGCACCGGGGAGCTGTTTTTT
.	.	TRBV7-2	TRBJ2-5	CASSSQTGEETQYF	TGTGCCAGCAGCTCCCAGACAGGCGAAGAGACCCAGTACTTC
TRBD2	few	TRBV7-2	TRBJ2-4	CASSLVVGGMAKNIQYF	TGTGCCAGCAGCTTAGTAGTGGGGGGGATGGCCAAAAACATTCAGTACTTC
.	many	TRBV4-1	TRBJ2-5	CASSHPSRETQYF	TGCGCCAGCAGCCACCCCTCGAGGGAGACCCAGTACTTC
.	.	TRBV12-3/TRBV12-4	TRBJ1-6	CASSPRGSYNSPLHF	TGTGCCAGCAGTCCCCGGGGCTCCTATAATTCACCCCTCCACTTT
.	.	TRBV5-1	TRBJ1-1	CASSPTSQDTEAFF	TGCGCCAGCAGCCCTACTTCCCAGGACACTGAAGCTTTCTTT
TRBD1	many	TRBV12-3/TRBV12-4	TRBJ2-1	CASTIWRDRDNEQFF	TGTGCCAGCACCATTTGGCGGGACAGGGACAATGAGCAGTTCTTC
.	few	TRBV6-4	TRBJ2-1	CASSDSLGGEQFF	TGTGCCAGCAGTGACTCGCTAGGGGGTGAGCAGTTCTTC
.	.	TRBV6-6	TRBJ1-1	CASSYGTSFYIRHEAFF	TGTGCCAGCAGTTACGGGACTTCCTTTTATATCCGCCATGAAGCTTTCTTT
TRBD2	many	TRBV12-3/TRBV12-4	TRBJ2-7	CASSLPLGLGEAYEQYF	TGTGCCAGCAGTCTTCCCCTGGGACTAGGCGAAGCCTACGAGCAGTACTTC
.	few	TRBV6-5	TRBJ1-1	CASSYSSLEVMLNTEAFF	TGTGCCAGCAGTTACTCGAGTTTGGAGGTGATGCTGAACACTGAAGCTTTCTTT
.	few	TRBV29-1	TRBJ1-3	CSVRTVFSGNTIYF	TGCAGCGTCCGGACAGTTTTCTCTGGAAACACCATATATTTT
.	few	TRBV7-9	TRBJ1-2	CASSEGTYGGYTF	TGTGCCAGCAGCGAGGGGACCTACGGAGGCTACACCTTC
TRBD1	.	TRBV24-1	TRBJ2-7	CATSEPGQGITYEQYF	TGTGCCACCAGTGAGCCGGGACAGGGGATAACCTACGAGCAGTACTTC
.	few	TRBV7-9	TRBJ2-1	CASGKEQGGRNEQFF	TGTGCCAGCGGAAAGGAGCAGGGGGGGCGCAATGAGCAGTTCTTC
.	few	TRBV10-2	TRBJ1-2	CASTSVFYGYTF	TGCGCCAGCACTTCAGTGTTCTATGGCTACACCTTC
TRBD2	.	TRBV20-1	TRBJ2-3	CSARGEGDTQYF	TGCAGTGCTAGGGGGGAGGGAGATACGCAGTATTTT
TRBD1	many	TRBV5-1	TRBJ1-2	CASSDWASDRTNYGYTF	TGCGCCAGCAGCGATTGGGCGTCGGACAGGACTAACTATGGCTACACCTTC